Below, 23 T cell receptor beta chains from the same sample are listed, as sequenced in a study of OX40 agonist ivuxolimab in advanced cancers. Here immunoSEQ multiplex PCR was the method, and the copy in TCRdb shows in-frame clones only, minus some. Here the sample spans 55,000 to 70,000 clones, 80% to 95% being singletons. This specimen was CD4+ or CD8+ T cells sorted from blood, taken in a trial of the OX40 agonist ivuxolimab. The receptors stem from an adult with an advanced solid tumor such as melanoma, head and neck, liver or kidney cancer.

The V gene is TRBV13, the J gene TRBJ2-7, with 13 bases that match TRBD2. CDR3 size: 15 residues. V trimming: 4 bases; J trimming: 9 bases; junction bases outside the gene matches: 9. CDR1 is PRHDT, CDR2 FYEKMQ, per germline (reference sequence). The CDR3 coding sequence is TGTGCCAGCAGCTCGGGGACTAGCGGGGACCTTAGGCAGTACTTC. Translating it yields CASSSGTSGDLRQYF.

The V call is TRBV11-2, the J call TRBJ2-7; 8 bases fit TRBD1. Losses at the gene ends were 4 bases for V and 4 bases for J; bases not matched to a gene: 6. The CDR3 extends over 14 amino acids. Looked up from germline, CDR1 is SGHAT and CDR2 is FQNNGV. The CDR3 sequence: CASSSTRTGYEQYF. The CDR3 nucleotides are TGTGCCAGCAGCTCGACTAGGACAGGGTACGAGCAGTACTTC.

The sample holds one count of this clone. The chain recombines TRBV30 with TRBJ2-1; TRBD1 matches 10 bases. The ends lost 3 bases at V and 4 bases at J; junction bases unmatched: 9. There are 16 residues in the CDR3. Germline CDR1 reads GTSNPN; CDR2 reads SVGIG (reference sequence). CDR3 nucleotide sequence: TGTGCCTGGAGCGCCCCCGGGACAGGGGTATACAATGAGCAGTTCTTC. Protein: CAWSAPGTGVYNEQFF.

The J gene is TRBJ2-7, the V gene TRBV19, with 7 positions matching TRBD1. Trimming took 5 bases from V and 0 from J; bases not matched to a gene: 7. Germline CDR1 LNHDA, CDR2 SQIVND (reference sequence). This CDR3 contains 15 residues. The CDR3 region has the DNA TGTGCCAGTAGTCCAGACAGGGTGAGCTCCTACGAGCAGTACTTC. Its translation is CASSPDRVSSYEQYF. Combining the CDR3 with reference TRBV19 and TRBJ2-7 gives the whole variable domain DGGITQSPKYLFRKEGQNVTLSCEQNLNHDAMYWYRQDPGQGLRLIYYSQIVNDFQKGDIAEGYSVSREKKESFPLTVTSAQKNPTAFYLCASSPDRVSSYEQYFGPGTRLTVT.

V and J are TRBV6-1 and TRBJ2-7, with a weak D call TRBD2 (6 bases). In germline, CDR1 is MNHNS, CDR2 SASEGT. The CDR3 runs 15 residues. V lost 4 bases and J 4 bases, leaving 17 bases between the germline ends. CDR3 DNA: TGTGCCAGCAGTGGGTGGAGGGTGGGAACTTACGAGCAGTACTTC. Translation gives CASSGWRVGTYEQYF.

V is TRBV6-6 and J is TRBJ2-5; D may be TRBD2 (5 bases). V lost 6 bases and J 2 bases, leaving 10 bases between the germline ends. Germline V gives CDR1 MNHNY, CDR2 SVGAGI (reference sequence). This CDR3 comprises 13 residues. As DNA, the CDR3 is TGTGCCAGCAGCTACGGGGAACAAGAGACCCAGTACTTC. It encodes CASSYGEQETQYF.

The V gene is TRBV5-1, the J gene TRBJ2-5; D gene unclear. This CDR3 is built from 10 residues. From germline, CDR1 is SGHRS and CDR2 YFSETQ. Trimming took 9 bases from V and 9 from J, leaving 12 bases between them. CDR3 loop: CATPPLAQYF. CDR3 nucleotides: TGCGCCACCCCGCCGCTAGCCCAGTACTTC. Combining the CDR3 with reference TRBV5-1 and TRBJ2-5 gives the whole variable domain KAGVTQTPRYLIKTRGQQVTLSCSPISGHRSVSWYQQTPGQGLQFLFEYFSETQRNKGNFPGRFSGRQFSNSRSEMNVSTLELGDSALYLCATPPLAQYFGPGTRLLVL.

The chain recombines TRBV4-1 with TRBJ1-5; D ambiguous. The V gene lost 1 base and the J gene lost 6 bases, with 10 bases spanning the gap. Per the germline V gene, CDR1 is MGHRA and CDR2 is YSYEKL. The CDR3 is made up of 14 amino acids. CDR3 in amino acids: CASSQVGDGQPQHF. As DNA, the CDR3 is TGCGCCAGCAGCCAAGTCGGAGATGGTCAGCCCCAGCATTTT.

CDR3 nucleotides: TGCGCCAGCAGCCAAGCCGGGACCTCCGGGTTCGAGCAGTACTTC. It yields the protein CASSQAGTSGFEQYF. This sequence joins TRBV4-1 and TRBJ2-7; the D call may be TRBD1 or TRBD2 (5 bases each). CDR1 MGHRA and CDR2 YSYEKL come from the germline V gene. This CDR3 is 15 amino acids long. The V end was cut by 1 base, the J end by 6 bases, with 16 bases between.

This chain uses TRBV6-5 with TRBJ1-3; D ambiguous. The germline gives CDR1 MNHEY, CDR2 SVGAGI. This CDR3 contains 15 residues. V dropped 7 bases and J dropped 0 bases, with 13 bases sitting between them. The CDR3 DNA reads TGTGCCAGCATGGGAGTCCCAATCTCTGGAAACACCATATATTTT. As protein: CASMGVPISGNTIYF.

The chain joins TRBV12-5 to TRBJ2-5; possibly TRBD1 for D (6 bases). From germline, CDR1 is LGHNT and CDR2 FRNRAP. The CDR3 has 14 amino acids. Trimming cost V 6 bases and J 0 bases, with 11 bases left between them. The DNA for the CDR3 is TGTGCTAGTGGCACAGGGTACTACCAAGAGACCCAGTACTTC. This sequence encodes CASGTGYYQETQYF.

The J gene is TRBJ1-6, the V gene TRBV13, with D possibly matching TRBD1 (6 bases). The germline V gene has CDR1 PRHDT and CDR2 FYEKMQ (reference sequence). V lost 5 bases to trimming and J lost 8 bases, with 16 bases between them. The CDR3 loop spans 15 amino acids. In DNA, the CDR3 is TGTGCCAGCAGCCTATCTACAGGGATCGATTCACCCCTCCACTTT. Encoded protein: CASSLSTGIDSPLHF.

The CDR3 loop reads CASSPHGGADTGELFF. CDR3 coding DNA: TGTGCCAGCAGTCCCCACGGGGGGGCCGACACCGGGGAGCTGTTTTTT. V and J are TRBV27 and TRBJ2-2, with 8 nucleotides matching TRBD2. The CDR3 runs to 16 residues. V gave up 5 bases and J gave up 3 bases; unmatched junction bases: 8. Per germline, CDR1 MNHEY and CDR2 SMNVEV (reference sequence).

V usage is TRBV7-9 and J usage is TRBJ1-1; D ambiguous. The V end lost 2 bases, the J end lost 1 base, and 11 bases lay between the germline ends. Germline V lookup: CDR1 SEHNR, CDR2 FQNEAQ (reference sequence). The CDR3 length is 15 residues. Here the CDR3 reads CASSLLRVPNTEAFF. CDR3 coding DNA: TGTGCCAGCAGCTTACTTAGGGTCCCGAACACTGAAGCTTTCTTT.

V is TRBV10-3 and J is TRBJ2-1; D gene ambiguous. The CDR3 is 12 residues long. V dropped 4 bases and J dropped 1 base, with 2 bases sitting between them. The germline gives CDR1 ENHRY, CDR2 SYGVKD. The chain's CDR3 is CAISGSYNEQFF. DNA for the CDR3: TGTGCCATCAGTGGGTCCTACAATGAGCAGTTCTTC.

The V gene is TRBV19, the J gene TRBJ2-3; TRBD1 or TRBD2 may be the D gene (6 bases each). This CDR3 has 18 amino acids. Germline values: CDR1 LNHDA, CDR2 SQIVND (reference sequence). Trimming left V 7 bases short and J 5 bases short, with 28 bases between. In nucleotides, the CDR3 is TGTGCCAGTATGAATTGGGGGGCTCCTAAAAGGGACCAAGATACGCAGTATTTT. It specifies CASMNWGAPKRDQDTQYF.

The V gene is TRBV19, the J gene TRBJ1-2; D is unresolved. Trimming removed 5 bases at V and 0 bases at J, with 4 bases between. Germline-derived CDR1 and CDR2 are LNHDA and SQIVND (reference sequence). The CDR3 totals 12 residues. CDR3 in amino acids: CASSLANYGYTF. As DNA, the CDR3 is TGTGCCAGTAGTCTGGCTAACTATGGCTACACCTTC.

The chain carries TRBV11-2 and TRBJ1-1; no clear D. The CDR3 runs 12 residues. V was shortened by 1 base and J by 8 bases, with 8 bases between the two germline ends. Germline lookup yields CDR1 SGHAT and CDR2 FQNNGV. CDR3 region: CASSLAGEEAFF. The DNA for the CDR3 is TGTGCCAGCAGCTTAGCGGGCGAGGAAGCTTTCTTT.

V is TRBV7-6 and J is TRBJ2-7; D tentatively reads TRBD1 or TRBD2 (6 bases each). V lost 5 bases and J 10 bases, leaving 21 bases between the germline ends. Looked up from germline, CDR1 is SGHVS and CDR2 is FNYEAQ. This CDR3 comprises 14 residues. DNA for the CDR3: TGTGCCAGCAGCCCAGTTGCTTCGGGGGCCGTCCAGTACTTC. This gives the protein CASSPVASGAVQYF.

This rearrangement joins TRBV4-2 to TRBJ2-1; 7 nucleotides match TRBD1. CDR1 is LGHNA and CDR2 is YNFKEQ in the germline V gene. The ends lost 0 bases at V and 4 bases at J; junction bases unmatched: 6. The CDR3 is made up of 16 amino acids. The CDR3, as DNA: TGTGCCAGCAGCCAAGAGGGTGGGGACAGTTACAATGAGCAGTTCTTC. The encoded protein is CASSQEGGDSYNEQFF.

The genes are TRBV9 and TRBJ1-6; D gene ambiguous. The CDR3 totals 14 residues. V was cut by 0 bases and J by 2 bases, with 3 bases left in between. Germline CDR1 and CDR2: SGDLS and YYNGEE. CDR3 bases: TGTGCCAGCAGCGTAGGGACCTATAATTCACCCCTCCACTTT. It yields the protein CASSVGTYNSPLHF.

The CDR3 sequence is CASSEGTQYEQYF. DNA for the CDR3: TGTGCCAGCAGTGAGGGCACTCAGTACGAGCAGTACTTC. V gene TRBV6-1 combines with J gene TRBJ2-7; unclear D gene. CDR1 is MNHNS, CDR2 SASEGT, per germline. V shed 3 bases and J shed 4 bases, with 10 bases lying between them. This CDR3 is 13 amino acids long.

The V call is TRBV14, the J call TRBJ1-1; no clear D gene. Trimming stripped 4 bases from V and 5 bases from J, with 5 bases between. This CDR3 spans 11 amino acids. Germline assignment: CDR1 SGHDN and CDR2 FVKESK. CDR3 region: CASSLGTEAFF. The CDR3 DNA reads TGTGCCAGCAGCCTTGGGACTGAAGCTTTCTTT.